The 27 T cell receptor beta chains listed next were all sequenced from one sample in a study of human T cells and chemical hapten exposure. Someone pulled total RNA out of unfractionated whole blood. TCRdb re-called the 5' RACE reads through MiXCR, storing one row per CDR3 protein. There are around 82,000 distinct CDR3 sequences in the sample; 7.7% occur only once, and about 2.2% lies in the top ten. These receptors were taken from a male donor in good health.

This clonotype was recorded many times. The chain has TRBV12-3 or TRBV12-4 and TRBJ2-7; possibly TRBD1 for D (5 bases). The CDR3 totals 14 residues. V shed 2 bases and J shed 7 bases, with 15 bases lying between them. The CDR3 region has the DNA TGTGCCAGCAGTTTACGCCAGGGCTCCTCGGAGCAGTACTTC. This codes for CASSLRQGSSEQYF.

The gene calls are TRBV7-9 and TRBJ2-3, with D possibly matching TRBD1 (6 bases). V was clipped by 6 bases and J by 7 bases, with 17 bases between them. Germline V lookup: CDR1 SEHNR, CDR2 FQNEAQ (reference sequence). The CDR3 is 14 amino acids. CDR3 residues: CASRQNKGENTQYF. CDR3 DNA sequence: TGTGCCAGCAGGCAGAATAAGGGGGAAAATACGCAGTATTTT.

The V gene is TRBV29-1, the J gene TRBJ2-3; D is undetermined. CDR3 length: 10 amino acids. Trimming took 7 bases from V and 6 from J, leaving 8 bases between them. Germline V gene data show CDR1 as SQVTM and CDR2 as ANQGSEA. CDR3 DNA sequence: TGCAGCGCTGGTGGGGATACGCAGTATTTT. Translation: CSAGGDTQYF.

To note about this clonotype: The CDR3 ends on some other residue instead of the conserved phenylalanine or tryptophan, so this is likely a read error. The chain is built from TRBV6-1 and TRBJ2-7, with D uncertain. The CDR3 runs to 15 residues. Germline-derived CDR1 and CDR2 are MNHNS and SASEGT. Deletions cut 0 bases from V and 0 bases from J, with 9 bases between. CDR3 sequence reads: CASSEAGTTSYEQYY. Here the CDR3 DNA reads TGTGCCAGCAGTGAAGCGGGCACGACCTCCTACGAGCAGTACTAC.

This clonotype was picked up many times. This sequence joins TRBV6-4 and TRBJ2-1, with 9 bases matching TRBD1. This CDR3 has 16 residues. Losses at the gene ends were 2 bases for V and 3 bases for J; bases not matched to a gene: 5. The germline gives CDR1 MRHNA, CDR2 SNTAGT. CDR3 sequence (DNA): TGTGCCAGCAGTGACGACCCGGGACAGGGCTACAATGAGCAGTTCTTC. Translated: CASSDDPGQGYNEQFF.

The chain links TRBV7-9 to TRBJ1-6; 7 positions agree with TRBD1. The CDR3 totals 16 residues. The germline CDR1 and CDR2 sequences are SEHNR and FQNEAQ (reference sequence). The V gene end was trimmed by 4 bases and the J gene end by 4 bases; junction bases not matched to a gene: 7. CDR3 coding DNA: TGTGCCAGCAGCTCCTACTCAGGGGGTTATAATTCACCCCTCCACTTT. This encodes CASSSYSGGYNSPLHF.

A few counts support this clonotype. The rearrangement links TRBV6-6 to TRBJ1-1; no clear D. CDR1 and CDR2 (germline): MNHNY, SVGAGI (reference sequence). V lost 2 bases, J lost 4 bases, and 8 bases lay in between. There are 13 residues in the CDR3. CDR3 protein: CASSYGVGTEAFF. CDR3 DNA sequence: TGTGCCAGCAGTTACGGAGTGGGCACTGAAGCTTTCTTT.

The chain employs TRBV20-1 and TRBJ1-1, with D perhaps matching TRBD1 (5 bases). V gave up 8 bases and J gave up 3 bases, with 10 bases separating them. Germline values: CDR1 DFQATT, CDR2 SNEGSKA (reference sequence). This CDR3 has 11 residues. CDR3 nucleotides: TGCAGTTGGGGGGGGGACACTGAAGCTTTCTTT. It codes for CSWGGDTEAFF.

The rearrangement joins TRBV6-4 to TRBJ2-3; D is ambiguous. The CDR3 spans 13 residues. In germline, CDR1 is MRHNA, CDR2 SNTAGT. V was shortened by 5 bases and J by 2 bases, with 8 bases between the two germline ends. The DNA of the CDR3 is TGTGCCAGCAGTAACGACGCCACAGATACGCAGTATTTT. Translated: CASSNDATDTQYF.

This clonotype has a count of ten or more. The chain carries TRBV29-1 and TRBJ1-5, with unresolved D. The CDR3 sequence is 12 residues long. V was cut by 3 bases and J by 4 bases, with 7 bases left in between. CDR1 is SQVTM, CDR2 ANQGSEA, per germline. The CDR3 is CSVEQGNQPQHF. In DNA form, the CDR3 reads TGCAGCGTTGAGCAAGGAAATCAGCCCCAGCATTTT.

This clonotype was recorded at least ten times. The genes are TRBV12-3 or TRBV12-4 and TRBJ2-7; 9 bases line up with TRBD1. The trim removed 6 bases at V and 5 bases at J, leaving 8 bases unmatched. This CDR3 has 14 residues. Written as DNA, the CDR3 is TGTGCCAGCAGATACCGGGACAGGGTCCACGAGCAGTACTTC. Its translation is CASRYRDRVHEQYF.

This clonotype occurred a few times. This sequence joins TRBV6-2 or TRBV6-3 and TRBJ2-2; no reliable D call. This CDR3 is 14 amino acids long. The germline V and J ends were trimmed by 6 bases and 0 bases, with 8 bases remaining between them. Germline CDR1 reads MNHEY; CDR2 reads SVGEGT. The CDR3 reads CASSRSANTGELFF. Here the CDR3 DNA reads TGTGCCAGCAGCCGCAGTGCGAACACCGGGGAGCTGTTTTTT.

This clonotype appeared many times. The chain uses TRBV6-1 and TRBJ1-2, with D hard to call. V was shortened by 0 bases and J by 4 bases, with 9 bases between the two germline ends. CDR1 is MNHNS, CDR2 SASEGT, per germline. The CDR3 has 14 residues. In nucleotides, the CDR3 is TGTGCCAGCAGTGAAGCAGGGCAGGTCTATGGCTACACCTTC. It specifies CASSEAGQVYGYTF.

This clonotype was picked up many times. The gene calls are TRBV5-1 and TRBJ1-1; maybe TRBD1 (6 bases). Trimming cost V 4 bases and J 1 base, with 8 bases left between them. From germline, CDR1 is SGHRS and CDR2 YFSETQ. This CDR3 region has 13 residues. This CDR3 is CASSPTGNTEAFF. The CDR3 DNA reads as TGCGCCAGCAGCCCGACAGGGAACACTGAAGCTTTCTTT.

DNA for the CDR3: TGCGCCAGCAGCCATTTTCTCCAAACCACTGAAGCTTTCTTT. It encodes CASSHFLQTTEAFF. The chain recombines TRBV4-3 with TRBJ1-1; D unresolved. The germline gives CDR1 LGHNA, CDR2 YSLEER. The CDR3 is 14 residues long. The V gene lost 3 bases and the J gene lost 4 bases, with 12 bases spanning the gap.

V and J are TRBV7-9 and TRBJ2-1, with 7 nucleotides matching TRBD2. This CDR3 is 15 amino acids long. The junction had 11 bases not matched to a gene; V was cut back by 5 bases and J by 7 bases. CDR1 is SEHNR and CDR2 is FQNEAQ in the germline V gene (reference sequence). Here the CDR3 reads CASSPSLTSSNEQFF. The CDR3 bases are TGTGCCAGCAGCCCTTCCCTGACTAGCTCTAATGAGCAGTTCTTC.

The sample holds a few counts of this clonotype. The J gene is TRBJ1-1, the V gene TRBV5-1, with D unclear. Trimming cost V 0 bases and J 4 bases, with 13 bases left between them. There are 15 residues in the CDR3. CDR1 is SGHRS, CDR2 YFSETQ, per germline. The CDR3: CASSLAIQAGTEAFF. CDR3 DNA: TGCGCCAGCAGCTTGGCCATTCAGGCGGGCACTGAAGCTTTCTTT.

This sequence joins TRBV6-1 and TRBJ1-5; 8 positions match TRBD1. This CDR3 comprises 14 residues. After removal of 7 bases from V and 3 bases from J, the junction contained 5 bases not matched to a gene. Germline CDR1 is MNHNS and CDR2 is SASEGT. This chain's CDR3 is CASIGDRHNQPQHF. The CDR3 region has the DNA TGTGCCAGCATCGGGGACAGGCACAATCAGCCCCAGCATTTT.

The chain links TRBV29-1 to TRBJ2-6; possible D gene TRBD1, 5 bases. The V gene lost 3 bases and the J gene lost 7 bases, with 10 bases spanning the gap. Germline CDR1 is SQVTM and CDR2 is ANQGSEA. CDR3 length equals 13 residues. CDR3 region: CSVDAGLANVLTF. DNA for the CDR3: TGCAGCGTTGACGCAGGGCTCGCCAACGTCCTGACTTTC. The full variable domain, with the rest looked up from reference TRBV29-1 and TRBJ2-6, is SAVISQKPSRDICQRGTSLTIQCQVDSQVTMMFWYRQQPGQSLTLIATANQGSEATYESGFVIDKFPISRPNLTFSTLTVSNMSPEDSSIYLCSVDAGLANVLTFGAGSRLTVL.

This clonotype was observed a few times. One end of the junction does not line up with germline, which may come from a read error. The chain employs TRBV20-1 and TRBJ1-1, with 8 bases aligning to TRBD1. CDR3 length equals 12 residues. Germline lookup yields CDR1 DFQATT and CDR2 SNEGSKA (reference sequence). DNA of the CDR3: TGCAGTGCTAGAATTAACGGACAGGGAGCCCCATTT. Translated: CSARINGQGAPF.

The rearrangement uses TRBV6-2 or TRBV6-3 and TRBJ2-3; 9 positions match TRBD2. CDR1 and CDR2 from the germline V gene are MNHEY and SVGEGT. This CDR3 contains 16 residues. Trimming took 4 bases from V and 1 from J; bases not matched to a gene: 6. The CDR3 DNA follows: TGTGCCAGCAGTTTTATAGCGGGAGTCGGCACAGATACGCAGTATTTT. It yields the protein CASSFIAGVGTDTQYF.

This clonotype was found a few times. The rearrangement joins TRBV18 to TRBJ1-1, with 11 bases that match TRBD1. From germline, CDR1 is KGHSH and CDR2 LQKENI. V lost 5 bases, J lost 3 bases, and 5 bases stayed unmatched. This CDR3 has 15 residues. The CDR3 protein is CASSWTGGIDTEAFF. As DNA, the CDR3 is TGTGCCAGCTCATGGACAGGGGGCATAGACACTGAAGCTTTCTTT.

The chain carries TRBV5-1 and TRBJ2-2; TRBD1 is a possible D gene (6 bases). The CDR3 spans 15 residues. Looked up from germline, CDR1 is SGHRS and CDR2 is YFSETQ. The V end lost 0 bases, the J end lost 2 bases, and 8 bases lay between the germline ends. As DNA, the CDR3 is TGCGCCAGCAGCTTGGGACAGGTTAACACCGGGGAGCTGTTTTTT. Its translation is CASSLGQVNTGELFF.

The chain has TRBV5-1 and TRBJ2-3; 9 nucleotides match TRBD2. The J segment lost 7 bases and the V segment lost 2 bases, leaving 5 bases of the junction unmatched. Germline CDR1 and CDR2: SGHRS and YFSETQ. This CDR3 region has 14 residues. For the CDR3, the DNA is TGCGCCAGCAGCTTACCTAGCGGGACAAATACGCAGTATTTT. Translation: CASSLPSGTNTQYF.

The chain is built from TRBV6-2 or TRBV6-3 and TRBJ2-3; the D is unclear. The germline V gene has CDR1 MNHEY and CDR2 SVGEGT. CDR3 length equals 15 residues. Trimming took 4 bases from V and 1 from J, leaving 12 bases between them. As DNA, the CDR3 is TGTGCCAGCAGTTCGGTTAGCTTTCGCACAGATACGCAGTATTTT. Protein product: CASSSVSFRTDTQYF.

This clonotype has just a few counts. The chain joins TRBV4-2 to TRBJ1-5, with D tentatively TRBD1 (5 bases). The CDR3 is 15 residues long. V was cut by 3 bases and J by 3 bases, with 12 bases left in between. Germline-derived CDR1 and CDR2 are LGHNA and YNFKEQ. The CDR3 loop reads CASSQGTTDNQPQHF. In DNA, the CDR3 is TGTGCCAGCAGCCAGGGGACTACGGACAATCAGCCCCAGCATTTT.

This clonotype turned up a few times. The chain couples TRBV15 to TRBJ2-6; D remains unclear. V gave up 6 bases and J gave up 0 bases, with 6 bases separating them. Germline V CDR1 and CDR2: LNHNV, YYDKDF (reference sequence). The CDR3 length is 14 residues. The CDR3 DNA sequence: TGTGCCACCAGACAGAGCTCTGGGGCCAACGTCCTGACTTTC. Translation gives CATRQSSGANVLTF.